This TCR beta chain was captured by sequencing in a study of CD4 T cells in relation to SARS-CoV-2 and coronaviruses. In the study overall: PBMCs were cultured with antigen for over nine days before TCR beta sequencing. No peptide or an HIV-1 Nef peptide pool served as negative control. Shared crossreactive spike epitopes were mapped to their HLA restriction.

The unexposed donors gave CD4+ T cells in 2011-2018, prior to COVID-19. CD4+ T cells were isolated from the cells after 10 days of culture. Unexposed-donor CD4+ T cells were probed with SARS-CoV-2 S/N and four cold-coronavirus spikes, cells permitting. Sequenced by immunoSEQ multiplex PCR; TCRdb stores in-frame clones only, minus some. This table holds roughly 28,000 clones, around 75% found once. On this clone itself: Its antigen is currently unknown.

Germline lookup yields CDR1 SNHLY and CDR2 FYNNEI. The length of the CDR3 is 16 residues. The V end lost 6 bases, the J end lost 1 base, and 16 bases lay between the germline ends. The sample was CD4+ T cells from PBMCs, cultured in vitro. The receptor's source is a human donor in good health. The chain carries TRBV2 and TRBJ1-3, with D hard to call. The CDR3 bases are TGTGCCAGCAGGTTTCGCGTCAGTCGGTCTGGAAACACCATATATTTT. It specifies CASRFRVSRSGNTIYF.